These 16 T cell receptor beta chains were sequenced from one sample in a study of regulatory T cells in long-lasting Graves disease. With iRepertoire HTBI primers and Arm-PCR of CDR3 regions, TCR beta libraries were built. TCRdb re-called the multiplex PCR reads through MiXCR, storing one row per CDR3 protein. The sample consists of 310,000 or so distinct CDR3 sequences, about 18% of them appearing once. As for time point: persistent/refractory GD, antithyroid drugs over 5 years with positive TRAb. Extracted PBMC RNA gave rise to the TCR library. The starting material was peripheral blood mononuclear cells (PBMCs), obtained when the disease was refractory, from a patient treated with antithyroid drugs. These receptor sequences come from a female donor with Graves disease.

The J gene is TRBJ2-2, the V gene TRBV6-2 or TRBV6-3; 9 positions match TRBD1. The CDR3 consists of 16 residues. The germline V gene encodes CDR1 MNHEY and CDR2 SVGEGT. Trimming cost V 4 bases and J 6 bases; bases outside gene matches: 9. CDR3 amino acids: CASSWSGTGRAGELFF. DNA for the CDR3: TGTGCCAGCAGTTGGAGCGGGACAGGGCGCGCCGGGGAGCTGTTTTTT.

This clonotype came up a few times. The chain links TRBV3-1 to TRBJ2-4, with 12 bases lining up with TRBD2. The CDR3 consists of 15 residues. Germline values: CDR1 LGHDT, CDR2 YNNKEL (reference sequence). The junction had 8 bases not matched to a gene; V was cut back by 4 bases and J by 10 bases. The CDR3 sequence: CASSPHTSGRYIQYF. CDR3 sequence (DNA): TGTGCCAGCAGCCCACACACTAGCGGGAGGTATATTCAGTACTTC.

This clonotype was recorded at least ten times. The chain has TRBV6-2 or TRBV6-3 and TRBJ2-5; D gene ambiguous. The V gene lost 0 bases and the J gene lost 4 bases, with 9 bases spanning the gap. CDR1 MNHEY and CDR2 SVGEGT come from the germline V gene. There are 14 residues in the CDR3. The CDR3 spells CASSYSYRIETQYF. CDR3 DNA: TGTGCCAGCAGTTACTCGTATCGGATAGAGACCCAGTACTTC.

Ten or more counts support this clonotype. The chain employs TRBV20-1 and TRBJ2-4, with 9 bases matching TRBD1. The CDR3 runs 12 residues. Trimming cost V 3 bases and J 10 bases; bases outside gene matches: 4. Germline CDR1 DFQATT, CDR2 SNEGSKA (reference sequence). The CDR3 DNA sequence: TGCAGTGCTAGGAGACAGGGGGTAATTCAGTACTTC. Translated: CSARRQGVIQYF.

This clonotype was seen only a few times. V and J are TRBV6-2 or TRBV6-3 and TRBJ1-6; D possibly corresponds to TRBD1 (6 bases). The CDR3 covers 20 residues. Germline CDR1 is MNHEY and CDR2 is SVGEGT. V lost 0 bases and J 1 base, leaving 19 bases between the germline ends. Here the CDR3 DNA reads TGTGCCAGCAGTTACTCGAGTCCGGGGGCGACGGGATCCTATAATTCACCCCTCCACTTT. Protein product: CASSYSSPGATGSYNSPLHF.

This chain joins TRBV19 and TRBJ1-5, with 10 bases identical to TRBD1. Trimming cost V 4 bases and J 0 bases; bases outside gene matches: 0. The length of the CDR3 is 15 residues. Germline lookup yields CDR1 LNHDA and CDR2 SQIVND (reference sequence). CDR3 DNA: TGTGCCAGTAGTAGACAGGGGGCTAGCAATCAGCCCCAGCATTTT. Protein: CASSRQGASNQPQHF. The full variable domain, completed using reference TRBV19 and TRBJ1-5, is DGGITQSPKYLFRKEGQNVTLSCEQNLNHDAMYWYRQDPGQGLRLIYYSQIVNDFQKGDIAEGYSVSREKKESFPLTVTSAQKNPTAFYLCASSRQGASNQPQHFGDGTRLSIL.

This clonotype was observed many times. The chain combines TRBV27 with TRBJ1-2; D uncertain. The germline gives CDR1 MNHEY, CDR2 SMNVEV (reference sequence). The CDR3 extends over 15 amino acids. V lost 5 bases and J lost 4, with 17 bases in between. For the CDR3, the DNA is TGTGCCAGCAGTCCGACCTGGCCCATCTTCTATGGCTACACCTTC. It is translated as CASSPTWPIFYGYTF.

The chain joins TRBV18 to TRBJ1-1; D is undetermined. V lost 3 bases, J lost 0 bases, and 17 bases lay in between. CDR1 is KGHSH and CDR2 is LQKENI in the germline V gene. The CDR3 is made up of 17 amino acids. The CDR3 region has the DNA TGTGCCAGCTCACCGAACAATATACAGAATTTGAACACTGAAGCTTTCTTT. It yields the protein CASSPNNIQNLNTEAFF.

CDR3 region: CASTGEGNSYEQYF. CDR3 sequence (DNA): TGTGCCAGCACCGGGGAGGGGAACTCCTACGAGCAGTACTTC. The rearrangement joins TRBV6-1 to TRBJ2-7, with 7 bases identical to TRBD2. Germline CDR1 reads MNHNS; CDR2 reads SASEGT. Germline trimming cut 7 bases from V and 0 bases from J; bases unmatched to any gene: 6. CDR3 length: 14 residues.

A remark on this clonotype: With a much larger clone just one base away, this may be a read error. The J gene is TRBJ1-1, the V gene TRBV27; a possible D gene is TRBD1 (6 bases). CDR1 is MNHEY and CDR2 is SMNVEV in the germline V gene (reference sequence). CDR3 size: 17 residues. CDR3 sequence: CASSYHRGQGSVTEALF. The CDR3 nucleotides read TGTGCCAGCAGTTACCACCGGGGGCAAGGTTCGGTCACTGAAGCTCTCTTT.

This clonotype was detected many times. This rearrangement joins TRBV28 to TRBJ1-2; maybe TRBD1 (6 bases). The V end lost 5 bases, the J end lost 5 bases, and 6 bases lay between the germline ends. This CDR3 is built from 11 residues. CDR1 and CDR2 from the germline V gene are MDHEN and SYDVKM. The CDR3 spells CASSGQYGYTF. CDR3 nucleotides: TGTGCCAGCAGTGGACAGTATGGCTACACCTTC.

The sample holds a few counts of this clonotype. The chain couples TRBV6-2 or TRBV6-3 to TRBJ2-5, with D perhaps matching TRBD1 or TRBD2 (6 bases each). Trimming took off 2 bases at V and 5 bases at J, with 12 bases between the two ends. This CDR3 is built from 14 residues. Looked up from germline, CDR1 is MNHEY and CDR2 is SVGEGT. The CDR3 here is CASSYGGPRETQYF. CDR3 bases: TGTGCCAGCAGTTACGGGGGGCCTCGGGAGACCCAGTACTTC.

This clonotype was observed many times. The chain has TRBV3-1 and TRBJ1-2; TRBD1 might be the D (6 bases). The germline V gene has CDR1 LGHDT and CDR2 YNNKEL (reference sequence). The V end lost 5 bases, the J end lost 8 bases, and 15 bases lay between the germline ends. The length of the CDR3 is 13 residues. CDR3 coding DNA: TGTGCCAGCAGCTATACAGGGCGTGGGGGCTACACCTTC. Its protein product is CASSYTGRGGYTF.

This clonotype occurred a few times. The CDR3 sequence is CASYRDTGLGNTEAFF. CDR3 coding DNA: TGTGCCAGCTACCGGGACACCGGGCTCGGGAACACTGAAGCTTTCTTT. The chain recombines TRBV10-3 with TRBJ1-1; possibly TRBD1 for D (6 bases). This CDR3 region has 16 residues. Trimming took off 10 bases at V and 1 base at J, with 22 bases between the two ends. Germline CDR1 ENHRY, CDR2 SYGVKD.

The chain employs TRBV9 and TRBJ1-1, with D possibly being TRBD1 (6 bases). Trimming left V 0 bases short and J 0 bases short, with 15 bases between. The germline V gene encodes CDR1 SGDLS and CDR2 YYNGEE. There are 17 residues in the CDR3. The CDR3 sequence: CASSVEGGQGLNTEAFF. The CDR3 DNA follows: TGTGCCAGCAGCGTAGAGGGGGGTCAGGGGCTGAACACTGAAGCTTTCTTT.

Concerning this clonotype itself: One base away lies a much larger clone, so this may be a sequencing read error. This sequence joins TRBV11-3 and TRBJ1-4; D is perhaps TRBD1 (5 bases). Germline V gives CDR1 SGHNT, CDR2 YENEEA. This CDR3 region has 18 residues. The DNA of the CDR3 is TGTGCCGGCAGCTTAGGGCGGGGGTACCCCTCCCTCAATGAAAAACTGTTTTTT. Translation: CAGSLGRGYPSLNEKLFF.